One and the same sample provided the 11 T cell receptor beta chains below, sequenced in a study of blood T cell repertoires in COVID-19 (dated by TCRdb to the early 2020s). Libraries were prepared through the immunoSEQ multiplex PCR assay. TCRdb holds this immuneACCESS table with in-frame rearrangements only. Some clones are missing; in checked studies, unresolved V genes explain under half, and the rest has no known cause. Here the sample has around 100,000 clones; roughly nine tenths occur a single time. Together, the top ten hold 2% of the sample. Sequencing used peripheral blood. The source of these receptors is a man between 50 and 59 years old with active COVID-19.

CDR3 in amino acids: CSVHRDTVSATQYF. CDR3 sequence (DNA): TGCAGCGTTCACCGGGACACGGTATCTGCTACGCAGTATTTT. The V and J genes are TRBV29-1 and TRBJ2-3; TRBD1 is a possible D gene (6 bases). Germline lookup yields CDR1 SQVTM and CDR2 ANQGSEA. Between the trimmed V and J ends, which lost 5 bases and 8 bases, there was a span of 20 bases. The CDR3 sequence is 14 residues long.

On this clone: This CDR3 is also generated by other DNA sequences in the sample. The V and J genes are TRBV6-5 and TRBJ1-2; 8 nucleotides match TRBD1. The germline V gene has CDR1 MNHEY and CDR2 SVGAGI. The CDR3 is 13 residues long. V gave up 6 bases and J gave up 4 bases; unmatched junction bases: 4. For the CDR3, the DNA is TGTGCCAGCAGCCTGGACAGGGCCTATGGCTACACCTTC. It encodes CASSLDRAYGYTF.

This chain uses TRBV4-2 with TRBJ2-7, with 9 bases that match TRBD1. After removal of 3 bases from V and 5 bases from J, the junction contained 11 bases not matched to a gene. Germline V gene data show CDR1 as LGHNA and CDR2 as YNFKEQ. The CDR3 contains 16 residues. The CDR3 sequence is CASSQGLGTGRHEQYF. In nucleotides, the CDR3 is TGTGCCAGCAGCCAGGGCCTCGGGACAGGGCGGCACGAGCAGTACTTC.

The chain links TRBV10-3 to TRBJ2-1; D unclear. The V gene's germline CDR1 is ENHRY and CDR2 SYGVKD. Trimming removed 0 bases from V and 4 bases from J, with 16 bases in between. The CDR3 covers 17 residues. In nucleotides, the CDR3 is TGTGCCATCAGTGAGTCGACGTACGGCGGTCCTTACAATGAGCAGTTCTTC. Its translation is CAISESTYGGPYNEQFF.

This clone showed up many times. The gene calls are TRBV5-1 and TRBJ1-6, with 7 bases aligning to TRBD1. Germline loops: CDR1 SGHRS, CDR2 YFSETQ. The CDR3 is 15 residues long. The trim removed 5 bases at V and 7 bases at J, leaving 9 bases unmatched. CDR3 DNA sequence: TGCGCCAGCAGTTATCGACAGGGATTGAATTCACCCCTCCACTTT. It yields the protein CASSYRQGLNSPLHF. The complete variable domain, with remaining parts taken from reference TRBV5-1 and TRBJ1-6, reads KAGVTQTPRYLIKTRGQQVTLSCSPISGHRSVSWYQQTPGQGLQFLFEYFSETQRNKGNFPGRFSGRQFSNSRSEMNVSTLELGDSALYLCASSYRQGLNSPLHFGNGTRLTVT.

Written as DNA, the CDR3 is TGTGCCAGCAGCCAAGATCTGGCTAGTTGGTACGAGCAGTACTTC. This encodes CASSQDLASWYEQYF. The V call is TRBV4-2, the J call TRBJ2-7; D is ambiguous. Germline V gene sequence: CDR1 LGHNA, CDR2 YNFKEQ. V gave up 0 bases and J gave up 4 bases, with 13 bases separating them. The CDR3 totals 15 residues.

The sample holds one count of this clone. The V call is TRBV2, the J call TRBJ2-7; possible D gene TRBD2, 6 bases. Trimming pared 10 bases from V and 7 bases from J, leaving 20 bases between. Germline lookup yields CDR1 SNHLY and CDR2 FYNNEI. CDR3 length equals 13 residues. CDR3 protein: CATLPGLLEEQYF. In DNA, the CDR3 is TGTGCCACCCTCCCGGGACTCCTAGAGGAGCAGTACTTC. The full variable domain, completed using reference TRBV2 and TRBJ2-7, is EPEVTQTPSHQVTQMGQEVILRCVPISNHLYFYWYRQILGQKVEFLVSFYNNEISEKSEIFDDQFSVERPDGSNFTLKIRSTKLEDSAMYFCATLPGLLEEQYFGPGTRLTVT.

DNA of the CDR3: TGTGCCAGCAGGATGACCGGGAATCAGCCCCAGCATTTT. Its protein is CASRMTGNQPQHF. The chain carries TRBV6-5 and TRBJ1-5, with D hard to call. Germline V lookup: CDR1 MNHEY, CDR2 SVGAGI. Between the trimmed V and J ends, which lost 6 bases and 4 bases, there was a span of 10 bases. CDR3 length: 13 amino acids.

The rearrangement links TRBV3-1 (or the pseudogene TRBV3-2) to TRBJ1-2, with D uncertain. The germline V gene has CDR1 LGHDT and CDR2 YNNKEL (reference sequence). CDR3 length: 16 amino acids. V shed 0 bases and J shed 8 bases, with 19 bases lying between them. CDR3 in amino acids: CASSQDIRVPLGGYTF. CDR3 in DNA: TGTGCCAGCAGCCAAGATATCCGGGTCCCCCTCGGGGGCTACACCTTC.

The chain recombines TRBV4-1 with TRBJ1-3, with TRBD1 matching 8 bases. The germline V gene has CDR1 MGHRA and CDR2 YSYEKL. The CDR3 runs 16 residues. V lost 4 bases to trimming and J lost 0 bases; unmatched junction nucleotides: 5. The CDR3 DNA follows: TGCGCCAGCAGCCTCGGACAGGGAAACTCTGGAAACACCATATATTTT. The encoded protein is CASSLGQGNSGNTIYF.

The chain employs TRBV5-6 and TRBJ1-1, with D possibly being TRBD1 (5 bases). CDR3 length equals 15 residues. Looked up from germline, CDR1 is SGHDT and CDR2 is YYEEEE. V was shortened by 5 bases and J by 1 base, with 15 bases between the two germline ends. The DNA of the CDR3 is TGTGCCAGCAGAGGGACGGGGGACGGGAACACTGAAGCTTTCTTT. Amino acid sequence: CASRGTGDGNTEAFF.